This T cell receptor (beta chain) came from a study of long-term antiretroviral therapy in people with HIV. The CDR3 is 15 amino acids. Trimming at V came to 5 bases and at J to 2 bases, leaving 3 bases not matched to a gene. Germline CDR1 and CDR2: SSHAT and FNYEAQ (reference sequence). Researchers report immunoSEQ v3.0 was run at survey level. The method was immunoSEQ multiplex PCR; TCRdb's version includes in-frame clones alone and lacks a portion of them. The repertoire holds approximately 37,000 clones, 80% to 85% seen once, with 6.2% in the top ten. Findings and limits, study-wide: Versus controls, repertoires in people with HIV had narrower CDR3 length ranges.

About this clone: Its target is not known.

The chain combines TRBV7-7 with TRBJ1-3, with 10 bases lining up with TRBD1. The material sequenced was unsorted PBMCs, taken 1 year after starting antiretroviral therapy. This receptor was obtained from a man younger than 35 with HIV. The CDR3 coding sequence is TGTGCCAGCAGCCCCGGGACAGGGGCTGGAAACACCATATATTTT. Protein: CASSPGTGAGNTIYF.